The source of this T cell receptor (beta chain) is a study of T cell repertoires in cytomegalovirus infection. Study as a whole: The study used recently identified HLA-C-restricted and well-studied HLA-B-restricted CMV epitopes. Public TCR beta signature analysis indicated the presence of both CMV infection and matching HLA type. Broader study findings: In two of eight donors, the top clonotype was HLA-C-restricted CMV-specific. People with CMV and the relevant HLA were identified by cumulative public TCR beta family frequency.

TCRdb analysed the reads with MiXCR anew, one entry per CDR3 protein. The sample holds 200,000 to 250,000 distinct CDR3 sequences, roughly two fifths seen once. Of note for this clonotype: Its antigen is as yet unknown.

Unmatched junction bases numbered 3, after V lost 2 bases and J lost 3 bases. Germline V gives CDR1 SGHTA, CDR2 FQGNSA. This CDR3 spans 14 amino acids. The sequencing here drew on CD8+ T cells from cultured PBMCs, taken from culture after CMV antigen stimulation. The receptor's source is a human donor in good health (CMV status not recorded). Some clones in this sample may be carry-over from other donors' samples. This rearrangement joins TRBV7-2 to TRBJ2-7, with 8 nucleotides matching TRBD2. CDR3 in amino acids: CASSLNSGDYEQYF. The DNA for the CDR3 is TGTGCCAGCAGCTTAAATAGCGGGGACTACGAGCAGTACTTC.